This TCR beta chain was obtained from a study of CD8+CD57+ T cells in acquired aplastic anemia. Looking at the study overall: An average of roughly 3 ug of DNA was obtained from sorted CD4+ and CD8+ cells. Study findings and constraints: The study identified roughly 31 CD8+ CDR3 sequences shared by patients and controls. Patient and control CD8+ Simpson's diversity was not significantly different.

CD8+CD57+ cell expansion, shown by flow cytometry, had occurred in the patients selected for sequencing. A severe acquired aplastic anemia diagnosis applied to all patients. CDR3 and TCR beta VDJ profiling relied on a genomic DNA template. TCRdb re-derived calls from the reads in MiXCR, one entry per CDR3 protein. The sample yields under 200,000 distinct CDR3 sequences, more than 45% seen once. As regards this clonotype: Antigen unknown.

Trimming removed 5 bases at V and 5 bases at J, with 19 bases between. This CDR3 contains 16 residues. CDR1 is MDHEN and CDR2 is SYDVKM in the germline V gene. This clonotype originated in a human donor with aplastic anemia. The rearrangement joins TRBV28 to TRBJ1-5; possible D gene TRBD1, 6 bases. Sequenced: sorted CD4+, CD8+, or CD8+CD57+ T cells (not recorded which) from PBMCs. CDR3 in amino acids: CASSTGGGGLDQPQHF. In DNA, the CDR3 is TGTGCCAGCAGTACTGGGGGTGGGGGGCTCGATCAGCCCCAGCATTTT.